This TCR beta chain is drawn from a study of T cell responses to AZD1222 COVID-19 vaccine. General study points: Only 6 or 7 individuals given AZD1222 were seropositive at baseline. CD4 TCRs linked to vaccination spanned spike, dominating at 160-218 and 743-854.

The method was immunoSEQ multiplex PCR; TCRdb's version includes in-frame clones alone and lacks a portion of them. The data contain over 90,000 clones, 86% of them singletons. A note on this clone: Antigen: not known.

Germline V gene lookup returns CDR1 LNHDA and CDR2 SQIVND (reference sequence). The ends were cut back, 5 bases at V and 7 bases at J, with 17 bases in the middle. This CDR3 is 14 amino acids long. This specimen was peripheral blood, taken on day 0 of AZD1222 vaccination. This receptor was taken from an adult in good health. This rearrangement joins TRBV19 to TRBJ1-2; D perhaps matches TRBD1 (6 bases). CDR3 sequence reads: CASSVIQGFGGYTF. CDR3 nucleotide sequence: TGTGCCAGTAGTGTAATACAGGGATTTGGTGGCTACACCTTC.